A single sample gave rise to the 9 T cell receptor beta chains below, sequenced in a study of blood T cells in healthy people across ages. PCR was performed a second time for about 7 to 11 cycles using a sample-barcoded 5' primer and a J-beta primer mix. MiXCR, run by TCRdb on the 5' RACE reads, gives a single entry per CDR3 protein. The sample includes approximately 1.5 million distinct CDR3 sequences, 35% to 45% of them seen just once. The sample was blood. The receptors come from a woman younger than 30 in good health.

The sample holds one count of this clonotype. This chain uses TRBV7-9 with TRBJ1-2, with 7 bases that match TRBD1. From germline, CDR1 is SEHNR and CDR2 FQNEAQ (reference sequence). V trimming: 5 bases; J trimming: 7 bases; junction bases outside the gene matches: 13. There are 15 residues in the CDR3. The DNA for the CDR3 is TGTGCCAGCAGCAAAGCCCCACAGGGGCGGGGTGGCTACACCTTC. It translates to CASSKAPQGRGGYTF.

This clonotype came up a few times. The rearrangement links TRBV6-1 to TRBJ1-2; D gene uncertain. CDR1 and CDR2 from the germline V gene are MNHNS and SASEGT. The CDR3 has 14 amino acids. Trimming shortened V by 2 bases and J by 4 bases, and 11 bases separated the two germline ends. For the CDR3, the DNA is TGTGCCAGCAGTGAATCGGCAGGCAGCTATGGCTACACCTTC. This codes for CASSESAGSYGYTF.

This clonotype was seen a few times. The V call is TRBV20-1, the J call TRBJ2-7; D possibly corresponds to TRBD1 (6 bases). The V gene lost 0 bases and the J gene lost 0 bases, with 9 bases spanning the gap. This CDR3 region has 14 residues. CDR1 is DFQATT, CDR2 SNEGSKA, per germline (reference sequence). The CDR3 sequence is CSARDARGSYEQYF. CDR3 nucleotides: TGCAGTGCTAGAGATGCCAGGGGCTCCTACGAGCAGTACTTC.

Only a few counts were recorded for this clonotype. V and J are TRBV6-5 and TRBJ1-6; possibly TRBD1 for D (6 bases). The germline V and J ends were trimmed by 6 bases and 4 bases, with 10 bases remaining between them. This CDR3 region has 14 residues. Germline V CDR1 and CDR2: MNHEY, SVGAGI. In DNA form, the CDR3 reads TGTGCCAGCAGCCACAGGGAGTATAATTCACCCCTCCACTTT. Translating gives CASSHREYNSPLHF.

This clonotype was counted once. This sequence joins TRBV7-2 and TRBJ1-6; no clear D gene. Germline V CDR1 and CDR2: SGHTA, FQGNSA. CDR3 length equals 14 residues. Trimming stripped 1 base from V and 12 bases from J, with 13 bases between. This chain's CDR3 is CASSLDGHPRPLHF. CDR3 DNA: TGTGCCAGCAGCTTAGATGGGCACCCTCGACCCCTCCACTTT.

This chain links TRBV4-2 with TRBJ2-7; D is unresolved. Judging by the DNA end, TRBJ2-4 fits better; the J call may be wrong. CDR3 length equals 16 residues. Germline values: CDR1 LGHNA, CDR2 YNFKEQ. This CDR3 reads CASSQVTPASGDIQYF. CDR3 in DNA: TGTGCCAGCAGCCAAGTAACCCCCGCGAGTGGGGACATTCAGTACTTC.

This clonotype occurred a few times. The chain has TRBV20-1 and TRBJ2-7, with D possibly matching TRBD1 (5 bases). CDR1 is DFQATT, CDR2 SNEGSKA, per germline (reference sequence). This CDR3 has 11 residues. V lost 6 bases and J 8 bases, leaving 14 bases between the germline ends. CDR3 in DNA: TGCAGTGCAAGACAGATTACGCAGCAGTACTTC. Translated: CSARQITQQYF.

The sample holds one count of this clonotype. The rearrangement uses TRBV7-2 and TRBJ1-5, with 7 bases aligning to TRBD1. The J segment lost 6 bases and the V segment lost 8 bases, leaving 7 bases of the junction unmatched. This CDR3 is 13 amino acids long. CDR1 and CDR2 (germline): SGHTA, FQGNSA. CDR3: CASADRQGQPQHF. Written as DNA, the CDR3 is TGTGCCAGCGCGGACAGGCAGGGTCAGCCCCAGCATTTT.

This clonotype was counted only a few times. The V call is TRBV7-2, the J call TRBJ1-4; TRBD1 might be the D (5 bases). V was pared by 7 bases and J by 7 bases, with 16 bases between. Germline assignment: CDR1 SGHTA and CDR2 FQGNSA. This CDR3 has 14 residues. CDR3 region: CASTAGQSFEKLFF. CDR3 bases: TGTGCCAGCACCGCGGGGCAGAGTTTTGAAAAACTGTTTTTT.